A selection of T cell receptor beta chains follows, all from one sample in a study of CD8+ T cells in alopecia areata. Measured with immunoSEQ multiplex PCR; TCRdb has only the in-frame clones, and not every one. In the table there are just under 65,000 clones, roughly 50% of which are singletons. The sequences come from CD8+ T cells sorted from blood, collected at roughly week 36, from a patient treated with tofacitinib. The origin of the receptors is a human donor with alopecia areata. Each CDR3 is given with its conserved first and last residue. D genes are given only for firm matches. A clone size is listed for some rows: how often the clone was seen (once, few, many), or a class if it is expanded.

>NA|TRBV29-1|NA|TRBJ1-2
CSVELLGDYTF
TGCAGCGTTGAATTGCTGGGGGACTACACCTTC
>NA|TRBV7-9|NA|TRBJ2-7
CASSATGPYEQYF
TGTGCCAGCAGCGCCACAGGCCCCTACGAGCAGTACTTC
>TRBD1|TRBV9|NA|TRBJ2-2
CASSVPSDRAETGELFF
TGTGCCAGCAGCGTCCCTTCAGACAGGGCGGAAACCGGGGAGCTGTTTTTT
>NA|TRBV5-6|few|TRBJ2-7
CASSFGYRQEDEQYF
TGTGCCAGCAGCTTTGGTTACAGACAGGAGGACGAGCAGTACTTC
>NA|TRBV4-3|NA|TRBJ2-2
CASSQVEGELFF
TGCGCCAGCAGCCAAGTGGAAGGGGAGCTGTTTTTT
>NA|TRBV29-1|few|TRBJ2-7
CSVPGFSEQYF
TGCAGCGTTCCCGGGTTCAGCGAGCAGTACTTC
>NA|TRBV28|NA|TRBJ1-2
CASSPTGKDLYGYTF
TGTGCCAGCAGTCCTACGGGAAAAGACCTCTATGGCTACACCTTC
>TRBD1|TRBV29-1|few|TRBJ2-7
CSFARGLSYEQYF
TGCAGTTTCGCCAGGGGGTTGTCCTACGAGCAGTACTTC
>NA|TRBV14|few|TRBJ2-7
CASSPRRPSYEQYF
TGTGCCAGCAGCCCACGGCGGCCCTCCTACGAGCAGTACTTC
>NA|TRBV7-8|few|TRBJ1-1
CASSLGYGEAFF
TGTGCCAGCAGCTTGGGCTACGGTGAAGCTTTCTTT
>NA|TRBV30|once|TRBJ2-7
CAWSEGIEQYF
TGTGCCTGGAGTGAAGGTATCGAGCAGTACTTC
>NA|TRBV9|NA|TRBJ1-1
CASSLAQGLNTEAFF
TGTGCCAGCAGCTTAGCCCAGGGGTTGAACACTGAAGCTTTCTTT
>TRBD2|TRBV4-3|NA|TRBJ2-2
CASSQDRLAGVTGELFF
TGCGCCAGCAGCCAAGACCGACTAGCGGGAGTCACCGGGGAGCTGTTTTTT
>TRBD2|TRBV29-1|NA|TRBJ2-7
CSVMTSGNSYEQYF
TGCAGCGTGATGACTAGCGGGAACTCCTACGAGCAGTACTTC
>TRBD1|TRBV5-4|NA|TRBJ2-5
CASSPGQERETQYF
TGTGCCAGCAGCCCGGGACAGGAGAGAGAGACCCAGTACTTC
>NA|TRBV5-1|few|TRBJ1-2
CASSLVTPGYGYTF
TGCGCCAGCAGCTTGGTAACGCCGGGCTATGGCTACACCTTC
>NA|TRBV27|NA|TRBJ1-2
CASSSRASGNGYTF
TGTGCCAGCAGTTCCCGCGCTTCAGGGAACGGCTACACCTTC
>NA|TRBV7-9|NA|TRBJ2-3
CASSPQMLTDTQYF
TGTGCCAGCAGCCCGCAGATGTTGACAGATACGCAGTATTTT
>NA|TRBV29-1|few|TRBJ2-6
CSVRTVGANVLTF
TGCAGCGTCAGAACGGTTGGGGCCAACGTCCTGACTTTC
>TRBD1|TRBV2|few|TRBJ2-5
CASSEEGQGAWETQYF
TGTGCCAGCAGTGAAGAAGGTCAGGGGGCTTGGGAGACCCAGTACTTC
>NA|TRBV27|NA|TRBJ1-2
CASSLGGGYGYTF
TGTGCCAGCAGTTTGGGAGGCGGCTATGGCTACACCTTC
>NA|TRBV5-5|few|TRBJ1-5
CASSPSRAGNQPQHF
TGTGCCAGCAGCCCCTCACGGGCGGGCAATCAGCCCCAGCATTTT